This T cell receptor (beta chain) was found in a study of shared clonotypes between healthy human individuals. This table comes from immunoSEQ multiplex PCR, and its TCRdb copy is limited to in-frame clones, with some not included. The sample holds more than 2 million clones, around 95% seen once. The germline V gene has CDR1 SEHNR and CDR2 FQNEAQ (reference sequence). Deletions cut 0 bases from V and 3 bases from J, with 9 bases between. The CDR3 has 15 amino acids. Memory CD4+ cells were the fraction left after CD45RA+ naive selection. The receptor's source is a man aged 18 to 29 in good health. V and J are TRBV7-9 and TRBJ1-5; no firm D call. Material: naive CD4+ T cells sorted from blood. Documented subset: CD45RA+ positively selected. The CDR3 DNA reads TGTGCCAGCAGCTTAGCGGAGGGCGTCAATCAGCCCCAGCATTTT. The encoded protein is CASSLAEGVNQPQHF.